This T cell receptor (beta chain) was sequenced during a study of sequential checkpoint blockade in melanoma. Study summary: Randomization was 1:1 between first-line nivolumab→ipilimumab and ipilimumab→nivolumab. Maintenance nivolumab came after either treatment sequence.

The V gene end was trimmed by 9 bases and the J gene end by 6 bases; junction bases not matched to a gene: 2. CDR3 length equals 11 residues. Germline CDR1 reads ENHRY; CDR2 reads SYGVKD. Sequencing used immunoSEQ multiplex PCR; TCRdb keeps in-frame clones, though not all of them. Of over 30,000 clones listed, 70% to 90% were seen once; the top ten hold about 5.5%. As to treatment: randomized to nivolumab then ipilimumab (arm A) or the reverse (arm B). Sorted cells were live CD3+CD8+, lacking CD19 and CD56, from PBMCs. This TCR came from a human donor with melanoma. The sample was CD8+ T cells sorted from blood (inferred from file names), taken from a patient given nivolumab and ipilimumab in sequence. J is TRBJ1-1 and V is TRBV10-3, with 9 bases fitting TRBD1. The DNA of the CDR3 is TGTGCCATTCGACAGGGGGCTGAAGCTTTCTTT. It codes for CAIRQGAEAFF.